Listed below are T cell receptor beta chains from one sample, sequenced in a study of CD8+ T cells in alopecia areata. The method was immunoSEQ multiplex PCR; TCRdb's version includes in-frame clones alone and lacks a portion of them. The sample has around 190,000 clones, 60% to 70% seen once. The sample was CD4+ T cells sorted from blood, taken at week 4, from a patient treated with tofacitinib. The receptors originated from a human donor with alopecia areata. CDR3s include the opening cysteine and the closing phenylalanine or tryptophan. A D gene is named only where the DNA matches it firmly. Clone size is not always given. Where it is, it says once, few, many or a class for expanded clones.

D: TRBD1; size: few; J: TRBJ1-5; V: TRBV28; DNA: TGTGCCAGCAGTCAAGACTCAGGGGGAAGGAATCAGCCCCAGCATTTT; CDR3: CASSQDSGGRNQPQHF
D: NA; size: NA; J: TRBJ2-6; V: TRBV27; DNA: TGTGCCAGCAGTCGCGACAGTTTCTCTGGGGCCAACGTCCTGACTTTC; CDR3: CASSRDSFSGANVLTF
D: TRBD2; size: NA; J: TRBJ2-1; V: TRBV30; DNA: TGTGCCGGGAGGGTGGCGGGAGGTTACAATGAGCAGTTCTTC; CDR3: CAGRVAGGYNEQFF
D: NA; size: NA; J: TRBJ2-1; V: TRBV19; DNA: TGTGCCAGTAGTATCGGGGACAATGAGCAGTTCTTC; CDR3: CASSIGDNEQFF
D: NA; size: NA; J: TRBJ2-2; V: TRBV7-7; DNA: TGTGCTAGCAGTCGACGAAGTGGGGAGCTGTTTTTT; CDR3: CASSRRSGELFF
D: NA; size: NA; J: TRBJ2-7; V: TRBV10-3; DNA: TGTGCCATCGGAACAGGGAACGAGCAGTACTTC; CDR3: CAIGTGNEQYF
D: TRBD1; size: many; J: TRBJ2-5; V: TRBV5-1; DNA: TGCGCCAGCAGCCCCAGGGATGACAGGGGAAAGTACTTC; CDR3: CASSPRDDRGKYF
D: TRBD1; size: NA; J: TRBJ2-5; V: TRBV11-1; DNA: TGTGCCAGCAGCTTAACAGGGGCAAGACTATTGGAAGAGACCCAGTACTTC; CDR3: CASSLTGARLLEETQYF
D: NA; size: NA; J: TRBJ1-2; V: TRBV28; DNA: TGTGCCAGCAGTTTTCAGGGCCCCTATGGCTACACCTTC; CDR3: CASSFQGPYGYTF
D: NA; size: few; J: TRBJ2-6; V: TRBV11-2; DNA: TGTGCCAGCAGCCGAATAGCTGGGGCCAACGTCCTGACTTTC; CDR3: CASSRIAGANVLTF
D: NA; size: NA; J: TRBJ1-5; V: TRBV29-1; DNA: TGCAGCGTTGAAGGAGACGGGAGCGGCCAGCCCCAGCATTTT; CDR3: CSVEGDGSGQPQHF
D: NA; size: NA; J: TRBJ2-3; V: TRBV7-2; DNA: TGTGCCAGCAGTCCAGGGTCCGGCACAGATACGCAGTATTTT; CDR3: CASSPGSGTDTQYF
D: TRBD2; size: NA; J: TRBJ2-5; V: TRBV15; DNA: TGTGCCACCAGCACTACTAGCGGGAGCGGTAAGACCCAGTACTTC; CDR3: CATSTTSGSGKTQYF
D: TRBD2; size: once; J: TRBJ2-7; V: TRBV10-3; DNA: TGTGCCATCAGTTCGCTAGCGGACGAGCAGTACTTC; CDR3: CAISSLADEQYF
D: NA; size: NA; J: TRBJ2-7; V: TRBV29-1; DNA: TGCAGCGTTGCCTCAGGGGACGAGCAGTACTTC; CDR3: CSVASGDEQYF
D: NA; size: NA; J: TRBJ2-5; V: TRBV7-2; DNA: TGTGCCAGCAGCTTAGCGCCCGCGGGCGGCGCCGGGGGGACCCAGTACTTC; CDR3: CASSLAPAGGAGGTQYF
D: NA; size: once; J: TRBJ2-4; V: TRBV28; DNA: TGTGCCAGCCGGTTTCAGGGAGAAAACATTCAGTACTTC; CDR3: CASRFQGENIQYF
D: NA; size: NA; J: TRBJ2-5; V: TRBV27; DNA: TGTGCCAGCACGGCGACGTCCTTGCGGAGAGAGACCCAGTACTTC; CDR3: CASTATSLRRETQYF
D: NA; size: once; J: TRBJ2-5; V: TRBV7-9; DNA: TGTGCCAGCAGCTATTTCTCAGAGACCCAGTACTTC; CDR3: CASSYFSETQYF
D: NA; size: NA; J: TRBJ2-6; V: TRBV19; DNA: TGTGCCAGTAGTACATTAAGCTCTGGGGCCAACGTCCTGACTTTC; CDR3: CASSTLSSGANVLTF
D: NA; size: NA; J: TRBJ2-2; V: TRBV30; DNA: TGTGCCTGGAGAGTTCGTGGACGGTCGAGCACCGGGGAGCTGTTTTTT; CDR3: CAWRVRGRSSTGELFF
D: NA; size: NA; J: TRBJ1-2; V: TRBV30; DNA: TGTGCCTGGAGTCTGCGGGACACCAATGGCTACACCTTC; CDR3: CAWSLRDTNGYTF
D: NA; size: few; J: TRBJ2-2; V: TRBV29-1; DNA: TGCAGCGTTGTGGCAGCCAGCACCGGGGAGCTGTTTTTT; CDR3: CSVVAASTGELFF
D: TRBD1; size: NA; J: TRBJ1-2; V: TRBV6-6; DNA: TGTGCCAGCGGGAAGACAGGGGATGGCTACACCTTC; CDR3: CASGKTGDGYTF
D: TRBD2; size: NA; J: TRBJ2-2; V: TRBV4-2; DNA: TGTGCCAGCAGCCAAGTGGTTTCGGTGGGAGGGCCCGGGGAGCTGTTTTTT; CDR3: CASSQVVSVGGPGELFF
D: TRBD2; size: NA; J: TRBJ2-1; V: TRBV9; DNA: TGTGCCAGCAGCGTAGCGTCAATACTAGCGGGACCCTACAATGAGCAGTTCTTC; CDR3: CASSVASILAGPYNEQFF
D: NA; size: NA; J: TRBJ2-5; V: TRBV7-7; DNA: TGTGCCAGCAGCAGTCGAGGGGAGACCCAGTACTTC; CDR3: CASSSRGETQYF
D: NA; size: NA; J: TRBJ2-7; V: TRBV7-2; DNA: TGTGCCAGCAGCTCCCAGGGTCTGCTAGCCTACGAGCAGTACTTC; CDR3: CASSSQGLLAYEQYF
D: NA; size: NA; J: TRBJ1-1; V: TRBV6-1; DNA: TGTGCCAGCAGTGAAGAGAGGAACACTGAAGCTTTCTTT; CDR3: CASSEERNTEAFF
D: NA; size: NA; J: TRBJ1-5; V: TRBV7-2; DNA: TGTGCCAGCAGCTTAGGGGGCGGCAATCAGCCCCAGCATTTT; CDR3: CASSLGGGNQPQHF
D: TRBD2; size: NA; J: TRBJ2-1; V: TRBV19; DNA: TGTGCCAGTAGGGGTAGCGGGAGGGCCCAGTTCTTC; CDR3: CASRGSGRAQFF
D: TRBD2; size: NA; J: TRBJ2-3; V: TRBV5-4; DNA: TGTGCCAGCAGCCTGACTAGCGGGAGCACAGATACGCAGTATTTT; CDR3: CASSLTSGSTDTQYF
D: TRBD1; size: NA; J: TRBJ1-1; V: TRBV29-1; DNA: TGCAGCGCACTGACAGGGGTAATGAACACTGAAGCTTTCTTT; CDR3: CSALTGVMNTEAFF
D: NA; size: NA; J: TRBJ2-7; V: TRBV4-1; DNA: TGCGCCAGCAGCCAAATAAGTCCCTACGAGCAGTACTTC; CDR3: CASSQISPYEQYF
D: NA; size: NA; J: TRBJ2-5; V: TRBV25-1; DNA: TGTGCCAGCAGTGACGATCAGATCCACCAAGAGACCCAGTACTTC; CDR3: CASSDDQIHQETQYF
D: NA; size: many; J: TRBJ2-3; V: TRBV7-2; DNA: TGTGCCAGCAGCTTAGCGCGGGGCGGGATCCAGTATTTT; CDR3: CASSLARGGIQYF
D: NA; size: NA; J: TRBJ2-2; V: TRBV25-1; DNA: TGTGCCAGCAGTGACCCCCGGACGTACACCGGGGAGCTGTTTTTT; CDR3: CASSDPRTYTGELFF
D: TRBD2; size: NA; J: TRBJ2-7; V: TRBV6-6; DNA: TGTGCCAGCAGTAATCTAGCGGGACCTTACGAGCAGTACTTC; CDR3: CASSNLAGPYEQYF
D: NA; size: NA; J: TRBJ1-1; V: TRBV11-2; DNA: TGTGCCAGCAGCTTATACGGCGGCCGGGGTGAAGCTTTCTTT; CDR3: CASSLYGGRGEAFF
D: NA; size: NA; J: TRBJ2-7; V: TRBV4-2; DNA: TGTGCCAGCAGCCAAGATCTTTTCCACGAGCAGTACTTC; CDR3: CASSQDLFHEQYF